This T cell receptor (beta chain) was sequenced during a study of blood T cell repertoires in COVID-19. The ends lost 6 bases at V and 7 bases at J; junction bases unmatched: 9. The CDR3 length is 14 residues. Germline lookup yields CDR1 MNHEY and CDR2 SVGAGI. Profiled with immunoSEQ multiplex PCR; TCRdb holds only in-frame clones, not every one. The sample lists about 330,000 clones; more than 75% were seen once. The TCR comes from a woman in her twenties or thirties who had recovered from COVID-19. Sequencing was done on a sample of PBMCs or T cells enriched from blood (not recorded which). This rearrangement joins TRBV6-5 to TRBJ1-1; TRBD1 aligns across 9 bases. This chain's CDR3 is CASRSITGGSEAFF. CDR3 nucleotide sequence: TGTGCCAGCAGAAGCATTACAGGGGGCAGTGAAGCTTTCTTT.